This TCR beta chain emerged from a study of T cell changes during pregnancy in multiple sclerosis (dated by TCRdb to about 2019). Notes on the research overall: The study looked at changes in the T cell repertoire across pregnancy in women with multiple sclerosis.

Concerning this clone: Its cognate antigen has yet to be identified. No base-level quality is on record; no much larger clone is a single base apart.

Germline trimming: 4 bases from V, 2 bases from J; junction bases outside gene matches: 5. Taken from cysteine to phenylalanine, the CDR3 has 14 residues. Only the CDR3 part of the read is kept: 42 bases, read in frame from the first base. Based on the germline V gene, the CDR1 and CDR2 sequences are SGHDT and YYEEEE. Receptor libraries were prepared by the immunoSEQ multiplex PCR assay. TCRdb retrieved this table from immuneACCESS and kept in-frame rearrangements only. Not all clones are present; in checked studies, unresolved V genes account for under half, and no reason is known for the remainder. The table for this sample lists 69,000 or so clones; about nine tenths of them were counted only once. The ten largest clonotypes hold roughly 1.5% of the sample.

Sequenced material: peripheral blood, taken in the third trimester of pregnancy. This TCR was recovered from a female donor with multiple sclerosis, enrolled in a pregnancy study. The rearranged segments are TRBV5-6 and TRBJ2-7, and 8 junctional nucleotides match TRBD1. The DNA sequence is as follows: TGTGCCAGCAGCGGGACAGGCTCTACCTACGAGCAGTACTTC. This codes for CASSGTGSTYEQYF.